The rows below give T cell receptor beta chains drawn from one sample of a study of identical twins. TCRdb redid the calling of the 5' RACE reads with MiXCR, one entry per CDR3 protein. The sample lists 450,000 or so distinct CDR3 sequences, roughly 20% occurring once. Material for sequencing was naive T cells sorted from blood. These receptors were obtained from a man over 45 in good health. The CDR3 runs from the conserved cysteine through the conserved F or W. A D gene is named only where the DNA matches it firmly. Where a row states a size, it is once, few, many or the class of an expanded clone; other rows omit it.

j_call: TRBJ1-2
v_call: TRBV5-1
d_call: NA
clone_size: few
cdr3_length: 13
cdr3_nt: TGCGCCAGCAGCAAAAACAGGGAAGGTGGCTACACCTTC
cdr3_aa: CASSKNREGGYTF

j_call: TRBJ2-7
v_call: TRBV12-3/TRBV12-4
d_call: TRBD1
clone_size: few
cdr3_length: 13
cdr3_nt: TGTGCCAGCAGTTTTTCGGACAGGCTCGAGCAGTACTTC
cdr3_aa: CASSFSDRLEQYF

j_call: TRBJ1-6
v_call: TRBV20-1
d_call: NA
clone_size: few
cdr3_length: 14
cdr3_nt: TGCAGTGCTAGCACCGGGAGGGGGTATTCACCCCTCCACTTT
cdr3_aa: CSASTGRGYSPLHF

j_call: TRBJ2-5
v_call: TRBV20-1
d_call: TRBD2
clone_size: many
cdr3_length: 13
cdr3_nt: TGCAGTGCTACCTATAGCGGGAGCGAGACCCAGTACTTC
cdr3_aa: CSATYSGSETQYF

j_call: TRBJ2-7
v_call: TRBV20-1
d_call: TRBD2
clone_size: few
cdr3_length: 14
cdr3_nt: TGCAGTGCTAGAGTAAGCGGGGTCCCCTACGAGCAGTACTTC
cdr3_aa: CSARVSGVPYEQYF

j_call: TRBJ2-7
v_call: TRBV29-1
d_call: NA
clone_size: many
cdr3_length: 13
cdr3_nt: TGCAGCGTTGGGACGGACAGTACCTACGAGCAGTACTTC
cdr3_aa: CSVGTDSTYEQYF

j_call: TRBJ1-1
v_call: TRBV28
d_call: NA
clone_size: NA
cdr3_length: 15
cdr3_nt: TGTGCCAGCAGTTTGTGGGGGGCCATCGACACTGAAGCTTTCTTT
cdr3_aa: CASSLWGAIDTEAFF

j_call: TRBJ2-1
v_call: TRBV20-1
d_call: NA
clone_size: few
cdr3_length: 15
cdr3_nt: TGCAGTGCTAGAGTTAAAGCGGAAATAAACAATGAGCAGTTCTTC
cdr3_aa: CSARVKAEINNEQFF

j_call: TRBJ2-3
v_call: TRBV14
d_call: NA
clone_size: many
cdr3_length: 12
cdr3_nt: TGTGCCAGCAGCCAAGCTCCTCATACGCAGTATTTT
cdr3_aa: CASSQAPHTQYF

j_call: TRBJ1-2
v_call: TRBV9
d_call: TRBD1
clone_size: NA
cdr3_length: 14
cdr3_nt: TGTGCCAGCAGCGTGGGACAGACGAACTATGGCTACACCTTC
cdr3_aa: CASSVGQTNYGYTF

j_call: TRBJ2-7
v_call: TRBV11-1
d_call: TRBD2
clone_size: NA
cdr3_length: 15
cdr3_nt: TGTGCCAGCAGCGTGACTAGCCCTAGCTCCTACGAGCAGTACTTC
cdr3_aa: CASSVTSPSSYEQYF

j_call: TRBJ2-2
v_call: TRBV29-1
d_call: NA
clone_size: few
cdr3_length: 15
cdr3_nt: TGCAGCGTCGCGGGCCGAACTATAACAGGGGGGGAGCTGTTTTTT
cdr3_aa: CSVAGRTITGGELFF

j_call: TRBJ2-7
v_call: TRBV5-6
d_call: NA
clone_size: few
cdr3_length: 12
cdr3_nt: TGTGCCAGCAGCTCATACAGCCCCGAGCAGTACTTC
cdr3_aa: CASSSYSPEQYF

j_call: TRBJ2-7
v_call: TRBV20-1
d_call: TRBD1
clone_size: few
cdr3_length: 12
cdr3_nt: TGCAGTGCTGCAGGGGGTCGGTACGAGCAGTACTTC
cdr3_aa: CSAAGGRYEQYF

j_call: TRBJ1-5
v_call: TRBV29-1
d_call: TRBD1
clone_size: many
cdr3_length: 14
cdr3_nt: TGCAGCGTTGTGACAGGGGGCGGCAATCAGCCCCAGCATTTT
cdr3_aa: CSVVTGGGNQPQHF

j_call: TRBJ2-1
v_call: TRBV20-1
d_call: NA
clone_size: NA
cdr3_length: 13
cdr3_nt: TGCAGCTCGGAGGACTTATTCTTCAATGAGCAGTTCTTC
cdr3_aa: CSSEDLFFNEQFF

j_call: TRBJ2-1
v_call: TRBV9
d_call: TRBD1
clone_size: NA
cdr3_length: 15
cdr3_nt: TGTGCCAGCAGCGTAGATCTCGGGACAGCTAGCGAGCAGTTCTTC
cdr3_aa: CASSVDLGTASEQFF

j_call: TRBJ2-1
v_call: TRBV28
d_call: TRBD2
clone_size: many
cdr3_length: 16
cdr3_nt: TGTGCCACCCGCGAGGGACTAGCGGACTCCTACAATGAGCAGTTCTTC
cdr3_aa: CATREGLADSYNEQFF

j_call: TRBJ2-7
v_call: TRBV20-1
d_call: NA
clone_size: many
cdr3_length: 12
cdr3_nt: TGCAGTGCTCGGTTGGGGGGGGCAACTCAGTACTTC
cdr3_aa: CSARLGGATQYF

j_call: TRBJ2-7
v_call: TRBV20-1
d_call: TRBD2
clone_size: many
cdr3_length: 14
cdr3_nt: TGCAGTGCTAGACTAGCGGGAGCCTCCTACGAGCAGTACTTC
cdr3_aa: CSARLAGASYEQYF

j_call: TRBJ2-1
v_call: TRBV11-2
d_call: TRBD1
clone_size: NA
cdr3_length: 16
cdr3_nt: TGTGCCAGCAGCTTGAACAGGGGCGTTTCCTACAATGAGCAGTTCTTC
cdr3_aa: CASSLNRGVSYNEQFF

j_call: TRBJ2-1
v_call: TRBV12-3/TRBV12-4
d_call: NA
clone_size: NA
cdr3_length: 15
cdr3_nt: TGTGCCAGCAGTCCTGCCAGATCCTCCTACAATGAGCAGTTCTTC
cdr3_aa: CASSPARSSYNEQFF

j_call: TRBJ2-3
v_call: TRBV6-2/TRBV6-3
d_call: TRBD2
clone_size: NA
cdr3_length: 14
cdr3_nt: TGTGCCAGGAGGACTAGCGGGAGCACAGATACGCAGTATTTT
cdr3_aa: CARRTSGSTDTQYF

j_call: TRBJ2-5
v_call: TRBV6-5
d_call: TRBD1
clone_size: NA
cdr3_length: 19
cdr3_nt: TGTGCCAGCAGTTACTGGCCGGGACAGGGACCGATAGAGCAAGAGACCCAGTACTTC
cdr3_aa: CASSYWPGQGPIEQETQYF

j_call: TRBJ2-6
v_call: TRBV10-3
d_call: NA
clone_size: NA
cdr3_length: 16
cdr3_nt: TGTGCCGTCGGCTCAGGGGGGAGCTCTGGGGCCAACGTCCTGACTTTC
cdr3_aa: CAVGSGGSSGANVLTF

j_call: TRBJ2-5
v_call: TRBV7-6
d_call: NA
clone_size: few
cdr3_length: 15
cdr3_nt: TGTGCCAGCAGCCTCGGCAGGGTCGGAAAAGAGACCCAGTACTTC
cdr3_aa: CASSLGRVGKETQYF

j_call: TRBJ1-2
v_call: TRBV20-1
d_call: TRBD1
clone_size: NA
cdr3_length: 14
cdr3_nt: TGCAGTGCCAAGACACACAGGGGTAACTATGGCTACACCTTC
cdr3_aa: CSAKTHRGNYGYTF

j_call: TRBJ2-1
v_call: TRBV12-3/TRBV12-4
d_call: NA
clone_size: many
cdr3_length: 15
cdr3_nt: TGTGCCAGCAGCCCCCGGGACTCTACTTACAATGAGCAGTTCTTC
cdr3_aa: CASSPRDSTYNEQFF

j_call: TRBJ2-7
v_call: TRBV20-1
d_call: NA
clone_size: NA
cdr3_length: 13
cdr3_nt: TGCAGTGCTAGTCTCGGCTTGACCTACGAGCAGTACTTC
cdr3_aa: CSASLGLTYEQYF

j_call: TRBJ2-7
v_call: TRBV7-9
d_call: NA
clone_size: NA
cdr3_length: 13
cdr3_nt: TGTGCCAGCAGCTTAGGTAGGCATTACGAGCAGTACTTC
cdr3_aa: CASSLGRHYEQYF

j_call: TRBJ2-5
v_call: TRBV29-1
d_call: NA
clone_size: NA
cdr3_length: 13
cdr3_nt: TGCAGCGTTGAAGAACAGAGGCGGGAGACCCAGTACTTC
cdr3_aa: CSVEEQRRETQYF

j_call: TRBJ1-4
v_call: TRBV19
d_call: NA
clone_size: NA
cdr3_length: 14
cdr3_nt: TGTGCCAGTAGACGACAAGGCCTTAATGAAAAACTGTTTTTT
cdr3_aa: CASRRQGLNEKLFF

j_call: TRBJ2-7
v_call: TRBV7-2
d_call: NA
clone_size: many
cdr3_length: 12
cdr3_nt: TGTGCCAGCAGCCGGACTGGGGTCGAGCAGTACTTC
cdr3_aa: CASSRTGVEQYF

j_call: TRBJ2-7
v_call: TRBV19
d_call: NA
clone_size: many
cdr3_length: 13
cdr3_nt: TGTGCCAGTAGTCTTCGTACCTCCTACGAGCAGTACTTC
cdr3_aa: CASSLRTSYEQYF

j_call: TRBJ2-3
v_call: TRBV12-3/TRBV12-4
d_call: NA
clone_size: NA
cdr3_length: 15
cdr3_nt: TGTGCCAGCAGTTTCGTCATCACTAGCACAGATACGCAGTATTTT
cdr3_aa: CASSFVITSTDTQYF

j_call: TRBJ2-7
v_call: TRBV20-1
d_call: NA
clone_size: few
cdr3_length: 14
cdr3_nt: TGCAGTGCTAGCCGCCGTGGATCGGGGCCCCCGGGCACGTTC
cdr3_aa: CSASRRGSGPPGTF

j_call: TRBJ1-2
v_call: TRBV12-3/TRBV12-4
d_call: TRBD1
clone_size: few
cdr3_length: 15
cdr3_nt: TGTGCCAGCAGTCCACGACAGGGAGGAGGTTATGGCTACACCTTC
cdr3_aa: CASSPRQGGGYGYTF

j_call: TRBJ2-5
v_call: TRBV18
d_call: NA
clone_size: few
cdr3_length: 15
cdr3_nt: TGTGCCAGCTCACCAAAGAGACTCCAAGGAGAGACCCAGTACTTC
cdr3_aa: CASSPKRLQGETQYF

j_call: TRBJ1-5
v_call: TRBV6-2/TRBV6-3
d_call: NA
clone_size: NA
cdr3_length: 16
cdr3_nt: TGTGCCAGCAGTTACTCGAATGTCCGGGAAAGCCAGCCCCAGCATTTT
cdr3_aa: CASSYSNVRESQPQHF

j_call: TRBJ1-6
v_call: TRBV20-1
d_call: NA
clone_size: few
cdr3_length: 15
cdr3_nt: TGCAGTGCTCCAGAGGGTGGCTCGAAGAATTCACCCCTCCACTTT
cdr3_aa: CSAPEGGSKNSPLHF

j_call: TRBJ1-4
v_call: TRBV29-1
d_call: NA
clone_size: NA
cdr3_length: 13
cdr3_nt: TGCAGCGTCGCGGGGGTAACTAATGAAAAACTGTTTTTT
cdr3_aa: CSVAGVTNEKLFF

j_call: TRBJ1-1
v_call: TRBV18
d_call: TRBD1
clone_size: many
cdr3_length: 15
cdr3_nt: TGTGCCAGCTCACAAACCCAGGGGGCGCAGAGTGAAGCTTTCTTT
cdr3_aa: CASSQTQGAQSEAFF

j_call: TRBJ2-3
v_call: TRBV5-1
d_call: TRBD2
clone_size: many
cdr3_length: 17
cdr3_nt: TGCGCCAGCAGCATTACCGGGACTAGCGGGAGCACAGATACGCAGTATTTT
cdr3_aa: CASSITGTSGSTDTQYF

j_call: TRBJ2-2
v_call: TRBV5-6
d_call: NA
clone_size: NA
cdr3_length: 16
cdr3_nt: TGTGCCAGCAGCTTCCGACAGGGGAGGGACACCGGGGAGCTGTTTTTT
cdr3_aa: CASSFRQGRDTGELFF

j_call: TRBJ2-1
v_call: TRBV20-1
d_call: TRBD2
clone_size: few
cdr3_length: 13
cdr3_nt: TGCAGTGCTAGGGGACTAGCGCGTAATGAGCAGTTCTTC
cdr3_aa: CSARGLARNEQFF

j_call: TRBJ2-1
v_call: TRBV4-3
d_call: TRBD1
clone_size: many
cdr3_length: 14
cdr3_nt: TGCGCCAGCAGCCAAGACGTCAGGGGGAATGAGCAGTTCTTC
cdr3_aa: CASSQDVRGNEQFF

j_call: TRBJ2-5
v_call: TRBV4-3
d_call: NA
clone_size: NA
cdr3_length: 15
cdr3_nt: TGCGCCAGCAGCCAAGATCGGGTAGTTGGGGAGACCCAGTACTTC
cdr3_aa: CASSQDRVVGETQYF

j_call: TRBJ1-5
v_call: TRBV20-1
d_call: NA
clone_size: few
cdr3_length: 16
cdr3_nt: TGCAGTGCTGAACTAGTAGGGATCGTTAGCAATCAGCCCCAGCATTTT
cdr3_aa: CSAELVGIVSNQPQHF

j_call: TRBJ2-5
v_call: TRBV20-1
d_call: TRBD2
clone_size: many
cdr3_length: 16
cdr3_nt: TGCAGTGCTAGAGGGCTAGCGGGACTGGCTGGAGAGACCCAGTACTTC
cdr3_aa: CSARGLAGLAGETQYF

j_call: TRBJ2-1
v_call: TRBV5-5
d_call: NA
clone_size: NA
cdr3_length: 13
cdr3_nt: TGTGCCAGCAGGCCCTTGGCCTACAATGAGCAGTTCTTC
cdr3_aa: CASRPLAYNEQFF

j_call: TRBJ1-4
v_call: TRBV6-2/TRBV6-3
d_call: NA
clone_size: NA
cdr3_length: 15
cdr3_nt: TGTGCCAGCAGTTACTCAACCCGGGGTAATGAAAAACTGTTTTTT
cdr3_aa: CASSYSTRGNEKLFF

j_call: TRBJ2-1
v_call: TRBV12-3/TRBV12-4
d_call: TRBD2
clone_size: few
cdr3_length: 15
cdr3_nt: TGTGCCAGCAGTTTATCGGGGGGGCCGGAAAATGAGCAGTTCTTC
cdr3_aa: CASSLSGGPENEQFF

j_call: TRBJ1-2
v_call: TRBV5-5
d_call: NA
clone_size: NA
cdr3_length: 15
cdr3_nt: TGTGCCAGCAGCTTGGGTTCCGGACTCCCCTATGGCTACACCTTC
cdr3_aa: CASSLGSGLPYGYTF

j_call: TRBJ1-1
v_call: TRBV7-8
d_call: NA
clone_size: many
cdr3_length: 14
cdr3_nt: TGTGCCAGCAGCGTTCGAAGATTGAACACTGAAGCTTTCTTT
cdr3_aa: CASSVRRLNTEAFF

j_call: TRBJ1-2
v_call: TRBV19
d_call: NA
clone_size: few
cdr3_length: 13
cdr3_nt: TGTGCCAGTAGTATAGTCCCAATGGGTGGCTACACCTTC
cdr3_aa: CASSIVPMGGYTF